This T cell receptor (beta chain) was sequenced in a study of T cell responses to AZD1222 COVID-19 vaccine (dated by TCRdb to about 2021). A note on the overall study: AZD1222 recipients with second doses at about 4 weeks or about 12 weeks were pooled, because spike-specific TCR depth and breadth did not differ between schedules. TCR sequencing was performed for 230 to 250 trial participants, of whom 200 to 210 were given two doses of AZD1222 and about 25 were given two doses of MenACWY control vaccine. Trial participants were enrolled by age into 18-55, 56-69 and 70-plus year subgroups, with 148, 28 and 57 TCR-sequenced participants respectively.

For CDR1 and CDR2, the germline V gene lists SGHNT and YENEEA. V lost 2 bases and J lost 0 bases, and the count of bases not matched to a germline gene is 6. Reading from cysteine to phenylalanine, the CDR3 counts 17 amino acids. The retained sequence is limited to the CDR3, 51 bases, with the frame set at the first base. The CDR3 regions of human TCRbeta chains were subjected to immunosequencing. The paper's processing steps were these. Repertoire TCRs were checked for matches against a reference library of SARS-CoV-2-specific TCRs that had been generated using the MIRA antigen-specificity platform. Breadth was defined as the fraction of unique TCRs that were SARS-CoV-2-associated, and depth was defined as the fraction of total T cells that were SARS-CoV-2-associated. Using the MIRA data, each spike-specific TCR was mapped to the spike region that the TCR reacts to and placed in a CD4 or CD8 class. Log10-transformed breadth and depth values were compared by one-way ANOVA with Sidak's multiple comparisons tests. Held by TCRdb, this immuneACCESS table contains in-frame sequences only and omits some clones. Under half of the omission traces to an unresolved V gene where checked; the cause of the rest is unknown. D and trimming were read from the DNA, whereas the V and J calls and clone size are those reported in that table. This sample gives 200,000 or so clones in total; around 93% of them show up just once. 7% to 9.5% of the sample rests with the top ten.

In regard to this clone: It has no known antigen specificity. The record has no base qualities; no much larger clone is one base away.

Taken with the paper, the label for time point translates to: baseline before first vaccination. Vaccinee samples were obtained from the UK trials COV001 and COV002, which included a single-blind randomized controlled phase 2/3 trial of AZD1222 (ChAdOx1 nCoV-19) in healthy adults. Trial participant PBMC samples were collected at day 0 and day 28 after the second dose for TCRbeta chain sequencing. Paper-wide results and their limitations: Most participants were white British and females outnumbered males, and the authors suggested that clonal diversity may have been underestimated. Nearly half of unique spike-specific TCRs reportedly recognized epitopes outside regions mutated in the B.1.351 and B.1.1.7 variants. CD4 TCRs associated with the vaccine covered the entire spike protein, and the dominant responses were in regions 160-218 and 743-854. A significant rise in spike-specific TCR breadth and depth was observed after two AZD1222 doses relative to day 0 and relative to MenACWY recipients. Conclusions about previously exposed vaccinees are limited, since just a handful of AZD1222 recipients were seropositive for SARS-CoV-2 at baseline. Because no day 14 peak-response samples were available, the repertoires could be characterized only after the peak T cell response. In the small 56-69-year group, the increase in depth fell short of significance, most likely because of low power.

The receptor was derived from an adult in good health. This specimen was peripheral blood, taken on day 0 of AZD1222 vaccination. Here the chain combines TRBV11-3 and TRBJ2-1; TRBD2 matches 8 bases in the middle. The nucleotide sequence reads as follows: TGTGCCAGCAGCTTAAGAGGGCTAGCGGGCTCCTACAATGAGCAGTTCTTC. This encodes CASSLRGLAGSYNEQFF.